The 8 T cell receptor beta chains in this list originate from one sample, sequenced in a study of Tregs in tolerant kidney transplant recipients. Method: immunoSEQ multiplex PCR; TCRdb's copy keeps in-frame clones and lacks some. In the table there are fewer than 65,000 clones, 70% to 90% of which are singletons. Sequencing was performed on Tregs from blood, taken before the transplant. The receptors originated from a human donor who received a combined kidney and bone marrow transplant.

This clone was seen just once. The rearrangement joins TRBV7-2 to TRBJ2-3; no reliable D call. Germline CDR1 reads SGHTA; CDR2 reads FQGNSA. V was shortened by 1 base and J by 3 bases, with 11 bases between the two germline ends. The CDR3 extends over 15 amino acids. This CDR3 is CASSLVGATTDTQYF. CDR3 DNA sequence: TGTGCCAGCAGCTTAGTCGGCGCCACGACAGATACGCAGTATTTT.

This sequence joins TRBV27 and TRBJ1-2; D is ambiguous. V shed 6 bases and J shed 4 bases, with 12 bases lying between them. The CDR3 has 13 amino acids. The V gene's germline CDR1 is MNHEY and CDR2 SMNVEV (reference sequence). This chain's CDR3 is CASRPDGSYGYTF. CDR3 nucleotides: TGTGCCAGCAGACCCGACGGAAGCTATGGCTACACCTTC.

This clone occurred once. The rearrangement joins TRBV19 to TRBJ2-5; 12 positions match TRBD2. The CDR3 has 15 amino acids. The germline V gene encodes CDR1 LNHDA and CDR2 SQIVND (reference sequence). The V and J ends lost 5 bases and 1 base, in that order; junction bases with no gene match: 2. CDR3 sequence reads: CASSLAGGPQETQYF. In nucleotides, the CDR3 is TGTGCCAGTAGTCTAGCGGGAGGGCCCCAAGAGACCCAGTACTTC.

The V and J genes are TRBV28 and TRBJ1-5, with D possibly being TRBD1 (6 bases). Looked up from germline, CDR1 is MDHEN and CDR2 is SYDVKM. The CDR3 has 15 amino acids. Trimming removed 5 bases from V and 4 bases from J, with 15 bases in between. CDR3 in DNA: TGTGCCAGCAGTCCTCCCTGGGGGCGAAATCAGCCCCAGCATTTT. Its protein is CASSPPWGRNQPQHF.

The gene calls are TRBV6-5 and TRBJ1-1, with a tentative D call TRBD1 (5 bases). CDR3 size: 14 residues. The V and J ends lost 0 bases and 5 bases respectively, with 10 bases between them. Germline lookup yields CDR1 MNHEY and CDR2 SVGAGI. This CDR3 is CASSYSGGGTEAFF. DNA for the CDR3: TGTGCCAGCAGTTACTCCGGGGGGGGAACTGAAGCTTTCTTT.

The chain recombines TRBV14 with TRBJ1-1, with D hard to call. The CDR3 has 13 residues. V was trimmed by 4 bases and J by 0 bases, leaving 6 bases between them. Looked up from germline, CDR1 is SGHDN and CDR2 is FVKESK. The CDR3 DNA is TGTGCCAGCAGCCCTTCAGTGAACACTGAAGCTTTCTTT. It translates to CASSPSVNTEAFF.

The chain joins TRBV5-1 to TRBJ2-7; no clear D. V was clipped by 3 bases and J by 3 bases, with 10 bases between them. CDR1 SGHRS and CDR2 YFSETQ come from the germline V gene. This CDR3 is built from 13 residues. The CDR3 bases are TGCGCCAGCAGCTCCCGGACCCACTACGAGCAGTACTTC. Protein: CASSSRTHYEQYF.

The genes are TRBV7-8 and TRBJ1-2; no clear D gene. This CDR3 contains 13 residues. V dropped 5 bases and J dropped 8 bases, with 15 bases sitting between them. The germline CDR1 and CDR2 sequences are SGHVS and FQNEAQ. The CDR3 bases are TGTGCCAGCAGCCCCACCTCTATGAGGGGCTACACCTTC. It encodes CASSPTSMRGYTF.